This passage covers 13 T cell receptor beta chains from one sample sequenced in a study of OX40 agonist ivuxolimab in advanced cancers. The protocol was immunoSEQ multiplex PCR, while the TCRdb copy is restricted to in-frame clones and leaves out a portion. Among about 76,000 clones listed, around 85% were seen once. The specimen was CD4+ or CD8+ T cells sorted from blood, collected in a trial of the OX40 agonist ivuxolimab. The receptors stem from an adult with an advanced solid tumor such as melanoma, head and neck, liver or kidney cancer.

The chain recombines TRBV18 with TRBJ1-2, with D uncertain. This CDR3 spans 13 amino acids. The ends were cut back, 5 bases at V and 6 bases at J, with 13 bases in the middle. Germline CDR1 KGHSH, CDR2 LQKENI. DNA of the CDR3: TGTGCCAGCTCAGGGTCAACCGGTGATGGCTACACCTTC. Protein: CASSGSTGDGYTF.

This rearrangement joins TRBV6-6 to TRBJ2-3, with unresolved D. Germline loops: CDR1 MNHNY, CDR2 SVGAGI (reference sequence). The V end lost 0 bases, the J end lost 5 bases, and 9 bases lay between the germline ends. CDR3 length: 14 amino acids. The chain's CDR3 is CASSYSSPGDTQYF. The CDR3 DNA follows: TGTGCCAGCAGTTACTCCTCCCCTGGAGATACGCAGTATTTT.

This chain uses TRBV5-8 with TRBJ1-3; 8 bases are shared with TRBD1. The CDR3 covers 16 residues. The V and J ends lost 4 bases and 1 base, in that order; junction bases with no gene match: 7. Germline V lookup: CDR1 SGHTS, CDR2 YDEGEE. In nucleotides, the CDR3 is TGTGCCAGCAGCCTTGAGGGGACAGGTTCTGGAAACACCATATATTTT. Translated: CASSLEGTGSGNTIYF.

CDR3: CASGYRVADTQYF. CDR3 DNA: TGTGCTAGTGGGTACAGGGTCGCAGATACGCAGTATTTT. J is TRBJ2-3 and V is TRBV12-5, with D perhaps TRBD1 (6 bases). This CDR3 is 13 amino acids long. Trimming cost V 6 bases and J 4 bases, with 11 bases left between them. Germline lookup yields CDR1 LGHNT and CDR2 FRNRAP.

V usage is TRBV7-2 and J usage is TRBJ2-5, with a weak D call TRBD2 (6 bases). The CDR3 length is 15 residues. CDR1 and CDR2 (germline): SGHTA, FQGNSA. V lost 2 bases and J 5 bases, leaving 15 bases between the germline ends. CDR3 in amino acids: CASSLQTSAGETQYF. As DNA, the CDR3 is TGTGCCAGCAGCTTACAGACCTCTGCGGGGGAGACCCAGTACTTC.

This chain links TRBV27 with TRBJ2-3, with D hard to call. CDR1 and CDR2 (germline): MNHEY, SMNVEV (reference sequence). Trimming stripped 5 bases from V and 1 base from J, with 13 bases between. This CDR3 has 15 residues. CDR3 protein: CASSPVGPRTDTQYF. CDR3 DNA: TGTGCCAGCAGTCCCGTCGGGCCCCGCACAGATACGCAGTATTTT.

The rearrangement uses TRBV5-1 and TRBJ2-7; TRBD1 aligns across 7 bases. Trimming cost V 5 bases and J 5 bases; bases outside gene matches: 13. The CDR3 runs to 15 residues. Germline CDR1 and CDR2: SGHRS and YFSETQ. The CDR3 DNA follows: TGCGCCAGCAGACCCGAGACAGGGTTAGGGAACGAGCAGTACTTC. Translating gives CASRPETGLGNEQYF.

The sample holds one count of this clone. The CDR3 DNA reads TGTGCCAGCAGCCCTCAAAAGAACACTGAAGCTTTCTTT. Amino acids: CASSPQKNTEAFF. V is TRBV7-3 and J is TRBJ1-1; D is unclear. The CDR3 consists of 13 residues. The V and J ends lost 5 bases and 1 base respectively, with 8 bases between them. The V gene's germline CDR1 is SGHTA and CDR2 FQGTGA. Combining the CDR3 with reference TRBV7-3 and TRBJ1-1 gives the whole variable domain GAGVSQTPSNKVTEKGKYVELRCDPISGHTALYWYRQSLGQGPEFLIYFQGTGAADDSGLPNDRFFAVRPEGSVSTLKIQRTERGDSAVYLCASSPQKNTEAFFGQGTRLTVV.

This chain joins TRBV11-2 and TRBJ2-7; 7 bases map to TRBD1. The length of the CDR3 is 15 residues. The ends lost 5 bases at V and 3 bases at J; junction bases unmatched: 10. Per the germline V gene, CDR1 is SGHAT and CDR2 is FQNNGV. CDR3 sequence (DNA): TGTGCCAGCAGCCGGGGACAGTCCCAGGGCTACGAGCAGTACTTC. Residues: CASSRGQSQGYEQYF.

This clone showed up just a few times. The gene calls are TRBV6-1 and TRBJ1-6; D uncertain. Deletions cut 3 bases from V and 10 bases from J, with 10 bases between. From germline, CDR1 is MNHNS and CDR2 SASEGT. The CDR3 extends over 13 amino acids. The CDR3 reads CASSDVLGSPLHF. CDR3 nucleotide sequence: TGTGCCAGCAGTGACGTCTTAGGCTCACCCCTCCACTTT.

This chain links TRBV27 with TRBJ2-2; TRBD2 matches 14 bases. The CDR3 is 16 residues long. Germline CDR1 and CDR2: MNHEY and SMNVEV (reference sequence). The ends lost 8 bases at V and 6 bases at J; junction bases unmatched: 8. CDR3 in amino acids: CASHTPTSGGAGELFF. The CDR3 region has the DNA TGTGCCAGCCACACTCCGACTAGCGGGGGGGCCGGGGAGCTGTTTTTT.

The J gene is TRBJ2-3, the V gene TRBV4-2; possibly TRBD2 for D (6 bases). CDR3 length: 14 residues. The V and J ends lost 1 base and 4 bases respectively, with 9 bases between them. The germline gives CDR1 LGHNA, CDR2 YNFKEQ. The CDR3 loop reads CASSQAGEADTQYF. The CDR3 DNA is TGTGCCAGCAGCCAAGCGGGGGAGGCAGATACGCAGTATTTT.

The chain carries TRBV5-1 and TRBJ2-3; tentative D call: TRBD1 (6 bases). Germline CDR1 SGHRS, CDR2 YFSETQ. Trimming removed 0 bases at V and 4 bases at J, with 15 bases between. This CDR3 contains 16 residues. CDR3 bases: TGCGCCAGCAGCTTGGCCCACGACAGGTTTGCAGATACGCAGTATTTT. The encoded protein is CASSLAHDRFADTQYF.